Detailed here is one T cell receptor (beta chain). The assay was immunoSEQ multiplex PCR, and TCRdb's table has in-frame clones only and misses some. The sample records roughly 54,000 clones, about nine tenths being singletons. This specimen comes from a study of blood T cell repertoires in COVID-19. The CDR3 contains 14 residues. The germline V gene encodes CDR1 MGHDK and CDR2 SYGVNS. The ends were cut back, 7 bases at V and 5 bases at J, with 17 bases in the middle. The chain is built from TRBV25-1 and TRBJ2-5; D is perhaps TRBD1 (7 bases). Sequencing was done on a sample of peripheral blood. This clonotype was sampled from a human donor in a cohort sampled during active COVID-19. CDR3 sequence: CASTGAGGMETQYF. The CDR3 DNA is TGTGCCAGCACCGGCGCAGGGGGGATGGAGACCCAGTACTTC.